The TCR beta chain described here comes from a study of identical twins. This clonotype was observed a handful of times. The CDR3 contains 13 residues. Germline lookup yields CDR1 DFQATT and CDR2 SNEGSKA (reference sequence). Trimming took off 4 bases at V and 0 bases at J, with 7 bases between the two ends. TCRdb ran MiXCR on the 5' RACE reads and lists one entry per CDR3 protein. There are about 690,000 distinct CDR3 sequences in the sample; 21% occur only once, and 4.3% lies in the top ten. The same specimen was also included in a second study, on T cells expressing NK-cell markers.

This TCR was sampled from a woman aged 18-35 years in good health. Sequencing was done on a sample of PBMCs. V usage is TRBV20-1 and J usage is TRBJ2-4, with D uncertain. The CDR3 nucleotides are TGCAGTGCTACAAAACTAGCCAAAAACATTCAGTACTTC. Encoded protein: CSATKLAKNIQYF.